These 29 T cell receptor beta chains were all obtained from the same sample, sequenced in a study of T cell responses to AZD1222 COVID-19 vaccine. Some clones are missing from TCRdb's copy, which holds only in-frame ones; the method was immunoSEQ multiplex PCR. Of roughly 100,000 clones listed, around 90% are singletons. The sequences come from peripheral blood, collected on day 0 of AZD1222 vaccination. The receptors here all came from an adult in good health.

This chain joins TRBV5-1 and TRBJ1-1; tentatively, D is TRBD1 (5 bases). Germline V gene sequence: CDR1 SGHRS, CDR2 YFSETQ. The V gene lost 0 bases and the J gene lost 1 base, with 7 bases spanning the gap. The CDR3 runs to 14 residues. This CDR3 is CASSLGQQNTEAFF. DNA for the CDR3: TGCGCCAGCAGCTTGGGACAGCAGAACACTGAAGCTTTCTTT.

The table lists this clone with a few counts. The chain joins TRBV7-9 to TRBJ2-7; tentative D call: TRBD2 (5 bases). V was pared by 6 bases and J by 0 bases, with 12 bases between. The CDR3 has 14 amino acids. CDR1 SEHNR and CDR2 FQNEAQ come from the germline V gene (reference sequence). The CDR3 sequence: CASRKDEGSYEQYF. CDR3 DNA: TGTGCCAGCAGAAAGGATGAGGGCTCCTACGAGCAGTACTTC.

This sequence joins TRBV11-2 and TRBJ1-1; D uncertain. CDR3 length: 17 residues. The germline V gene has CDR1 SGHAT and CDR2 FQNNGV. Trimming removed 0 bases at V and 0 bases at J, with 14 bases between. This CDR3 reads CASSLDERITMNTEAFF. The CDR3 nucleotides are TGTGCCAGCAGCTTAGATGAGCGAATCACTATGAACACTGAAGCTTTCTTT.

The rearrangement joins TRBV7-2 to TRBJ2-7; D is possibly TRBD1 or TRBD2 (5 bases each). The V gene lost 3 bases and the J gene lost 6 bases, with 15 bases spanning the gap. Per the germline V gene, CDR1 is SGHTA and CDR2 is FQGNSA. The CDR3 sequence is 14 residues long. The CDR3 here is CASSFEQGRGEQYF. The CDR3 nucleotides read TGTGCCAGCAGCTTTGAGCAGGGACGAGGCGAGCAGTACTTC.

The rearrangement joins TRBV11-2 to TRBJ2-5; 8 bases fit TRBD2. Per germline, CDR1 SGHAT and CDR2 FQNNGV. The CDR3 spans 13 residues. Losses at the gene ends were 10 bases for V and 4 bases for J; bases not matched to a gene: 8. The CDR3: CATRTAGAETQYF. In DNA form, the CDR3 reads TGTGCCACCCGGACAGCGGGGGCAGAGACCCAGTACTTC.

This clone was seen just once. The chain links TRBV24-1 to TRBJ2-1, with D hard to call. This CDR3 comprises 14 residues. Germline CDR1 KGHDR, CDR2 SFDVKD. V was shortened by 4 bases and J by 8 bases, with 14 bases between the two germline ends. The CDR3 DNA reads TGTGCCACCAGTGACCCTACGAGGATGTATGAGCAGTTCTTC. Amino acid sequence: CATSDPTRMYEQFF.

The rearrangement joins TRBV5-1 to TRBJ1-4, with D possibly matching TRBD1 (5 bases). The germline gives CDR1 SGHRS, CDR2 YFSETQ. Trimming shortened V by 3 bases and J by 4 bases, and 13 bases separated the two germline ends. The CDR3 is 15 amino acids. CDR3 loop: CASSSEGPLNEKLFF. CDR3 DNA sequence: TGCGCCAGCAGCTCCGAGGGACCGCTTAATGAAAAACTGTTTTTT.

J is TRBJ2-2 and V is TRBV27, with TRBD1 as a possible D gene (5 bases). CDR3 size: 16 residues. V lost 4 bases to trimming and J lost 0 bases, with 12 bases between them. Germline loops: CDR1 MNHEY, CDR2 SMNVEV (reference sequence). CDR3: CASSWAQTANTGELFF. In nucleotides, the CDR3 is TGTGCCAGCAGTTGGGCTCAGACAGCGAACACCGGGGAGCTGTTTTTT.

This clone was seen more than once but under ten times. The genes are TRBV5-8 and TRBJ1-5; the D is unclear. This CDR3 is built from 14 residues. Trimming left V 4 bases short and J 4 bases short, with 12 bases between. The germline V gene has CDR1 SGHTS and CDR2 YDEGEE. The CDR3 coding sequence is TGTGCCAGCAGCCAGAGAGTCGGAAATCAGCCCCAGCATTTT. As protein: CASSQRVGNQPQHF.

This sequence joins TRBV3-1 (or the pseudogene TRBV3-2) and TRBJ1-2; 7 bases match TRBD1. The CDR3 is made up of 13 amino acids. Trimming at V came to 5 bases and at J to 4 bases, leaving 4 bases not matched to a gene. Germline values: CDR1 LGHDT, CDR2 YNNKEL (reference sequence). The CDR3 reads CASSEGTAYGYTF. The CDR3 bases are TGTGCCAGCAGCGAAGGGACAGCCTATGGCTACACCTTC.

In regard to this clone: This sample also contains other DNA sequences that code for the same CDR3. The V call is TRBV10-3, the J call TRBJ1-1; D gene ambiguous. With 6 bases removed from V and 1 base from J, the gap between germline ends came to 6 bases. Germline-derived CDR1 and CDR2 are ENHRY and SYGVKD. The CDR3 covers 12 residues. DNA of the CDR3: TGTGCCATCAGAACAGAGAACACTGAAGCTTTCTTT. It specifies CAIRTENTEAFF.

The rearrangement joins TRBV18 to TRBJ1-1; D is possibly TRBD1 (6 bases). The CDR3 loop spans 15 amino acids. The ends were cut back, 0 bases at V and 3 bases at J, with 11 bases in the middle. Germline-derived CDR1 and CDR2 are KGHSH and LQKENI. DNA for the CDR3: TGTGCCAGCTCACCACCGGGCCGGGGGCACACTGAAGCTTTCTTT. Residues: CASSPPGRGHTEAFF.

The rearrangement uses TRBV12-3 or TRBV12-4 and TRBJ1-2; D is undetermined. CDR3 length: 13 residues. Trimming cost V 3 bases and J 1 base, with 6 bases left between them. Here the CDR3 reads CASSLGGNYGYTF. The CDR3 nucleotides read TGTGCCAGCAGTTTGGGAGGTAACTATGGCTACACCTTC.

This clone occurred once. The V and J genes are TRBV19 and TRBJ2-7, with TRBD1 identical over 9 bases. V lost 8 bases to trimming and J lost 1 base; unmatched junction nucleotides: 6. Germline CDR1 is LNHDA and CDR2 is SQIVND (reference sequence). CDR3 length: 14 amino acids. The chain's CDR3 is CASLETGGSYEQYF. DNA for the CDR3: TGTGCCAGTCTCGAGACAGGGGGATCCTACGAGCAGTACTTC.

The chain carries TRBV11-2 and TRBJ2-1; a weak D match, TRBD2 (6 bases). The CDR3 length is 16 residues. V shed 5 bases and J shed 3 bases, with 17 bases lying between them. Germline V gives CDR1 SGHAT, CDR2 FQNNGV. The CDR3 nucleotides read TGTGCCAGCAGCCGAGGAGGGGCGGGACGCTACAATGAGCAGTTCTTC. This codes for CASSRGGAGRYNEQFF.

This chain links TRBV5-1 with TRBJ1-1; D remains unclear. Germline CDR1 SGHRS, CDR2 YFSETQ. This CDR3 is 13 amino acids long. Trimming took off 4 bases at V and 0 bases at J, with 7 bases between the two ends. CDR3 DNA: TGCGCCAGCAGCCCGGGAGTGAACACTGAAGCTTTCTTT. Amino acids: CASSPGVNTEAFF.

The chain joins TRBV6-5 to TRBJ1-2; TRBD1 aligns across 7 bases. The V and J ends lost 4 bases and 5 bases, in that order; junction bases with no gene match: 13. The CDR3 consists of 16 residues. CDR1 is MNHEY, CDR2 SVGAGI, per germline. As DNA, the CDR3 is TGTGCCAGCAGTTTCGATAGGACAGGTATAGGGTATGGCTACACCTTC. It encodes CASSFDRTGIGYGYTF.

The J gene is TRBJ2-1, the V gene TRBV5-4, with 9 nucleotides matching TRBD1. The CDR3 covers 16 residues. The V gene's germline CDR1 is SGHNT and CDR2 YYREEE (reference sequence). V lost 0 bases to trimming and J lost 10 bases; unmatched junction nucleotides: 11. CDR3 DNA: TGTGCCAGCAGCTTGGCTCGTGTACAGGGGGCCCCGGAGCAGTTCTTC. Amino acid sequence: CASSLARVQGAPEQFF.

The CDR3 sequence: CASSQEGGIAGGYTF. In nucleotides, the CDR3 is TGCGCCAGCAGCCAAGAAGGTGGAATTGCAGGGGGCTACACCTTC. The rearrangement joins TRBV4-1 to TRBJ1-2; the D gene is possibly TRBD1 (5 bases). The CDR3 spans 15 residues. The germline V gene encodes CDR1 MGHRA and CDR2 YSYEKL. The germline V and J ends were trimmed by 0 bases and 8 bases, with 16 bases remaining between them.

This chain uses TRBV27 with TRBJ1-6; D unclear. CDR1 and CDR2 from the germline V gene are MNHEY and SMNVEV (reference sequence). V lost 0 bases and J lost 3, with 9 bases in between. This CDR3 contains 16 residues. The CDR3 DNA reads TGTGCCAGCAGTTTATCGGCAGGAAGCTATAATTCACCCCTCCACTTT. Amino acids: CASSLSAGSYNSPLHF.

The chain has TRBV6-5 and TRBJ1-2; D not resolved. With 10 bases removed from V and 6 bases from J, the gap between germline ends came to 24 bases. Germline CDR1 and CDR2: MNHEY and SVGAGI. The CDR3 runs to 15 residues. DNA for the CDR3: TGTGCCACCGTACGGAGGGAAATCGGGTGGGATGGCTACACCTTC. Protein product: CATVRREIGWDGYTF.

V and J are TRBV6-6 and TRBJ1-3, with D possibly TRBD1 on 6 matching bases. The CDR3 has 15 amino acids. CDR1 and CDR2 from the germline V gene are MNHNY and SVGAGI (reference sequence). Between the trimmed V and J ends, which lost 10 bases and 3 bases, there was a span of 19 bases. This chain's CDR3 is CATPPAPGVGNTIYF. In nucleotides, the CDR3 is TGTGCCACCCCCCCCGCCCCAGGGGTTGGAAACACCATATATTTT.

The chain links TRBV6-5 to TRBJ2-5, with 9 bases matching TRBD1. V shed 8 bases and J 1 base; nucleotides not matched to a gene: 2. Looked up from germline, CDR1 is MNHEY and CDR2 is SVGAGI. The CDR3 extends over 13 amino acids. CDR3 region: CASADRGQETQYF. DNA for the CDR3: TGTGCCAGCGCGGACAGGGGCCAAGAGACCCAGTACTTC.

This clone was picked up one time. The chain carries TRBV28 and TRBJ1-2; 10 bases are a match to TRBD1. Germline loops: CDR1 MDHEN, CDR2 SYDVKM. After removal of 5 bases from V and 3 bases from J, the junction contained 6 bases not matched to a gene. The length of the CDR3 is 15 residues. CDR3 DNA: TGTGCCAGCAGTGGGACAGGGGCGGGTGACTATGGCTACACCTTC. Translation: CASSGTGAGDYGYTF.

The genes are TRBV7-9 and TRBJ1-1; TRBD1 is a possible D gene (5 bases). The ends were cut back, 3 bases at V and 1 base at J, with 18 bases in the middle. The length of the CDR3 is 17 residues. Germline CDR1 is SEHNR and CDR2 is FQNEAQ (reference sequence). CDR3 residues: CASSFDSLIKPNTEAFF. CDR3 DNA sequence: TGTGCCAGCAGCTTTGACAGCTTAATAAAACCGAACACTGAAGCTTTCTTT.

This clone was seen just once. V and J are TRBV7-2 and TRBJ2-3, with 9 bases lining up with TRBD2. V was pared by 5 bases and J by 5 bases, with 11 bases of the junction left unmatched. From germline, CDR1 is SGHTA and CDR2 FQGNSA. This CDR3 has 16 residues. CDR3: CASSQGSGRVLDTQYF. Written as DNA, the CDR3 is TGTGCCAGCAGCCAGGGTAGCGGGAGAGTTTTAGATACGCAGTATTTT.

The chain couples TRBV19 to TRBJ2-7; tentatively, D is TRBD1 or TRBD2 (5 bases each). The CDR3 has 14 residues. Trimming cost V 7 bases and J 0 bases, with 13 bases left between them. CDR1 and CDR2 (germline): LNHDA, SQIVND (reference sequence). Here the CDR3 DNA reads TGTGCCAGTACCCCCGGGACCTCCTCCTACGAGCAGTACTTC. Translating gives CASTPGTSSYEQYF. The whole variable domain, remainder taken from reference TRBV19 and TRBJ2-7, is DGGITQSPKYLFRKEGQNVTLSCEQNLNHDAMYWYRQDPGQGLRLIYYSQIVNDFQKGDIAEGYSVSREKKESFPLTVTSAQKNPTAFYLCASTPGTSSYEQYFGPGTRLTVT.

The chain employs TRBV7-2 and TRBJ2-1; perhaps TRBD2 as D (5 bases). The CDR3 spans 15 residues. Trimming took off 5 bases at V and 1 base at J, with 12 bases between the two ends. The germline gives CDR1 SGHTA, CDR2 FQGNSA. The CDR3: CASSLGVQSYNEQFF. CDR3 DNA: TGTGCCAGCAGCCTCGGGGTCCAGTCCTACAATGAGCAGTTCTTC.

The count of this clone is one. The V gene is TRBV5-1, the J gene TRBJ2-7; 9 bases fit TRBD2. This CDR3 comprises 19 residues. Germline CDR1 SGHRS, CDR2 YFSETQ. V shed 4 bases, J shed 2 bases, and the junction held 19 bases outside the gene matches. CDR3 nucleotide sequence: TGCGCCAGCAGCCTGCCAAGGCGGGAGGGCTCGCTGATCCCCTACGAGCAGTACTTC. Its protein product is CASSLPRREGSLIPYEQYF.